The next 26 T cell receptor beta chains were all read from a single sample in a study of T cells in Graves' hyperthyroidism and ophthalmopathy. Amplification targeted TCR beta CDR3 regions from RNA transcripts. The HTBI primer set drove a first-round RT-PCR of the TCR CDR3. TCRdb fed the multiplex PCR reads into MiXCR, producing one record per CDR3 protein. The sample holds a few hundred thousand distinct CDR3 sequences, 13% to 15% seen once. The sequenced sample was blood. These receptors were collected from a woman under 30 with Graves' hyperthyroidism.

This clonotype was detected many times. This chain uses TRBV30 with TRBJ2-7; 7 nucleotides align to TRBD2. CDR3 length equals 11 residues. Trimming removed 0 bases from V and 7 bases from J; junction bases left unmatched: 0. The V gene's germline CDR1 is GTSNPN and CDR2 SVGIG (reference sequence). The CDR3 spells CAWSVAGEQYV. The CDR3 region has the DNA TGTGCCTGGAGTGTAGCGGGGGAGCAGTACGTC.

At least ten counts were recorded for this clonotype. V gene TRBV9 combines with J gene TRBJ2-5; 8 nucleotides line up with TRBD2. The V gene's germline CDR1 is SGDLS and CDR2 YYNGEE. V lost 4 bases to trimming and J lost 5 bases; unmatched junction nucleotides: 10. The CDR3 contains 15 residues. The CDR3: CASSSPGGGGETQYF. CDR3 DNA: TGTGCCAGCAGCTCCCCGGGAGGGGGAGGGGAGACCCAGTACTTC. The variable domain in full, completed from reference TRBV9 and TRBJ2-5, reads DSGVTQTPKHLITATGQRVTLRCSPRSGDLSVYWYQQSLDQGLQFLIQYYNGEERAKGNILERFSAQQFPDLHSELNLSSLELGDSALYFCASSSPGGGGETQYFGPGTRLLVL.

The rearrangement links TRBV6-1 to TRBJ1-5; a possible D gene is TRBD1 (5 bases). The V gene lost 6 bases and the J gene lost 4 bases, with 16 bases spanning the gap. The CDR3 runs to 15 residues. CDR1 MNHNS and CDR2 SASEGT come from the germline V gene. CDR3 DNA sequence: TGTGCCAGCAGGAGCGGGCAGGGTGGTAATCAGCCCCAGCATTTT. Translation gives CASRSGQGGNQPQHF.

Notes on this clonotype: Likely a read error: the CDR3 ends without its conserved phenylalanine or tryptophan. The rearrangement uses TRBV12-3 or TRBV12-4 and TRBJ2-3; 9 bases map to TRBD2. The CDR3 runs to 15 residues. The CDR3 coding sequence is TGTGGCAGCAGTCTCTGGACTAGCGGCACAGATACGCAGTATTCT. This sequence encodes CGSSLWTSGTDTQYS.

CDR3 sequence (DNA): TGTGCCACCAGTTACCAGGGGGCGATTAATAAGCAGTTCTTC. Translating gives CATSYQGAINKQFF. The chain is built from TRBV24-1 and TRBJ2-1; 8 bases align to TRBD1. The CDR3 sequence is 14 residues long. V was pared by 6 bases and J by 11 bases, with 11 bases of the junction left unmatched. Germline values: CDR1 KGHDR, CDR2 SFDVKD.

This clonotype has just a few counts. The chain links TRBV20-1 to TRBJ1-5, with D tentatively TRBD1 (6 bases). CDR1 is DFQATT and CDR2 is SNEGSKA in the germline V gene (reference sequence). The CDR3 is made up of 15 amino acids. The V gene lost 2 bases and the J gene lost 4 bases, with 15 bases spanning the gap. CDR3 residues: CSARQGSGGNQPQHF. The CDR3 nucleotides are TGCAGTGCTAGACAGGGGTCCGGAGGTAATCAGCCCCAGCATTTT.

This clonotype was counted ten times or more. This rearrangement joins TRBV27 to TRBJ2-7, with D possibly matching TRBD2 (6 bases). V shed 3 bases and J shed 4 bases, with 16 bases lying between them. CDR1 and CDR2 (germline): MNHEY, SMNVEV (reference sequence). CDR3 length equals 15 residues. The CDR3 is CASSFRGTGDYEQYV. CDR3 coding DNA: TGTGCCAGCAGTTTTCGGGGGACGGGGGATTACGAGCAGTACGTC.

This clonotype was recorded a few times. The J gene is TRBJ2-1, the V gene TRBV9, with TRBD1 identical over 10 bases. The CDR3 has 17 residues. Germline lookup yields CDR1 SGDLS and CDR2 YYNGEE. The V and J ends lost 4 bases and 6 bases, in that order; junction bases with no gene match: 13. The CDR3 sequence: CASSPSGGDRGFNEQFF. The CDR3 nucleotides read TGTGCCAGCAGCCCCTCGGGGGGGGACAGGGGATTCAATGAGCAGTTCTTC.

This clonotype occurred many times. V gene TRBV10-3 combines with J gene TRBJ2-5; D possibly matches TRBD1 or TRBD2 (5 bases each). This CDR3 is built from 13 residues. Per germline, CDR1 ENHRY and CDR2 SYGVKD. Trimming removed 11 bases at V and 5 bases at J, with 18 bases between. The CDR3 protein is CAVTWGMGETQYF. DNA for the CDR3: TGTGCCGTCACCTGGGGGATGGGGGAGACCCAGTACTTC.

This clonotype was observed a few times. V is TRBV7-9 and J is TRBJ2-5, with D maybe TRBD2 (6 bases). Trimming took 4 bases from V and 4 from J, leaving 16 bases between them. CDR3 size: 15 residues. CDR1 and CDR2 from the germline V gene are SEHNR and FQNEAQ (reference sequence). The CDR3 region is CASSSPRVGGETQYF. CDR3 in DNA: TGTGCCAGCAGCTCCCCTCGGGTGGGGGGAGAGACCCAGTACTTC.

The chain has TRBV10-3 and TRBJ2-7; 9 bases agree with TRBD1. This CDR3 has 14 amino acids. Germline trimming cut 10 bases from V and 3 bases from J; bases unmatched to any gene: 10. In germline, CDR1 is ENHRY, CDR2 SYGVKD. The CDR3 sequence: CATSPGTGFYEQYF. In DNA, the CDR3 is TGTGCCACCTCCCCCGGGACAGGGTTCTACGAGCAGTACTTC.

This clonotype was found many times. The rearrangement joins TRBV6-1 to TRBJ2-1; a weak D match, TRBD2 (5 bases). CDR1 and CDR2 from the germline V gene are MNHNS and SASEGT. V lost 5 bases to trimming and J lost 0 bases, with 14 bases between them. The CDR3 totals 16 residues. CDR3 coding DNA: TGTGCCAGCAGTCTCCGGACTTCCAGCTCCTACAATGAGCAGTTCTTC. This codes for CASSLRTSSSYNEQFF.

This clonotype has a count of ten or more. The chain has TRBV29-1 and TRBJ2-1; D could derive from TRBD1 or TRBD2 (7 bases each). The V end was cut by 7 bases, the J end by 8 bases, with 21 bases between. Germline V gene data show CDR1 as SQVTM and CDR2 as ANQGSEA. There are 14 residues in the CDR3. Written as DNA, the CDR3 is TGCAGCGAAACAGGGGCGGGAGTAAGGGATGAGCAGTTCTTC. This gives the protein CSETGAGVRDEQFF.

This chain joins TRBV7-2 and TRBJ2-1, with TRBD2 identical over 12 bases. V lost 5 bases, J lost 9 bases, and 8 bases stayed unmatched. CDR1 is SGHTA, CDR2 FQGNSA, per germline. The CDR3 has 15 residues. The CDR3: CASSLGLAGILEQFF. The CDR3 bases are TGTGCCAGCAGCCTGGGACTAGCGGGTATCCTTGAGCAGTTCTTC.

This clonotype was detected many times. The rearrangement joins TRBV7-3 to TRBJ2-3, with D perhaps given as TRBD1 or TRBD2 (5 bases each). CDR1 and CDR2 from the germline V gene are SGHTA and FQGTGA. This CDR3 has 16 residues. Trimming removed 5 bases at V and 2 bases at J, with 17 bases between. This CDR3 reads CASSATLLGTTDTQYF. Written as DNA, the CDR3 is TGTGCCAGCAGCGCCACCCTACTAGGGACCACAGATACGCAGTATTTT.

This clonotype showed up many times. V is TRBV27 and J is TRBJ2-1; D is possibly TRBD2 (5 bases). Trimming took off 5 bases at V and 2 bases at J, with 10 bases between the two ends. This CDR3 comprises 14 residues. The germline V gene has CDR1 MNHEY and CDR2 SMNVEV (reference sequence). CDR3 region: CASSIERPYNEQFF. The CDR3 region has the DNA TGTGCCAGCAGTATCGAGCGGCCCTACAATGAGCAGTTCTTC.

This clonotype has a count of ten or more. The rearrangement uses TRBV19 and TRBJ2-1, with 7 bases identical to TRBD1. J gave up 3 bases and V 2 bases, and 7 bases lay outside the gene matches. The CDR3 contains 16 residues. CDR1 is LNHDA, CDR2 SQIVND, per germline (reference sequence). The CDR3 DNA follows: TGTGCCAGTAGTATAACACCGGGGACAGTCTACAATGAGCAGTTCTTC. This codes for CASSITPGTVYNEQFF.

This clonotype has at least ten counts. The chain carries TRBV6-4 and TRBJ2-2, with D perhaps TRBD2 (6 bases). CDR3 length equals 15 residues. Per the germline V gene, CDR1 is MRHNA and CDR2 is SNTAGT. V was shortened by 4 bases and J by 1 base, with 10 bases between the two germline ends. The CDR3 DNA reads TGTGCCAGCAGTGTGCAGGGAGGGAACACCGGGGAGCTGTTTTTT. Translated: CASSVQGGNTGELFF.

The table lists this clonotype with many counts. CDR3 protein: CASSLTQVYGYTF. The CDR3 DNA reads TGCGCCAGCAGCTTGACACAGGTCTATGGCTACACCTTC. V gene TRBV5-1 combines with J gene TRBJ1-2; a possible D gene is TRBD1 (5 bases). Trimming shortened V by 1 base and J by 4 bases, and 8 bases separated the two germline ends. Germline loops: CDR1 SGHRS, CDR2 YFSETQ. The CDR3 contains 13 residues. Using reference TRBV5-1 and TRBJ1-2 for the parts outside the CDR3, the full variable domain is KAGVTQTPRYLIKTRGQQVTLSCSPISGHRSVSWYQQTPGQGLQFLFEYFSETQRNKGNFPGRFSGRQFSNSRSEMNVSTLELGDSALYLCASSLTQVYGYTFGSGTRLTVV.

This clonotype was found a few times. The chain has TRBV9 and TRBJ2-2; 12 bases are shared with TRBD2. The CDR3 spans 19 residues. Germline V CDR1 and CDR2: SGDLS, YYNGEE. V gave up 0 bases and J gave up 2 bases; unmatched junction bases: 8. The CDR3 here is CASSVGGPTSGSNTGELFF. In DNA form, the CDR3 reads TGTGCCAGCAGCGTAGGGGGGCCGACTAGCGGGAGTAACACCGGGGAGCTGTTTTTT.

This clonotype was observed a few times. V gene TRBV19 combines with J gene TRBJ2-1, with 11 bases that match TRBD2. Germline lookup yields CDR1 LNHDA and CDR2 SQIVND (reference sequence). The CDR3 is made up of 15 amino acids. V lost 5 bases and J lost 7; bases outside the gene matches: 7. The CDR3 sequence is CASSQTSGEGNEQFF. The CDR3 bases are TGTGCCAGTAGTCAGACTAGCGGGGAGGGGAATGAGCAGTTCTTC.

A few counts support this clonotype. The chain carries TRBV5-1 and TRBJ2-3, with unresolved D. Germline values: CDR1 SGHRS, CDR2 YFSETQ. V lost 5 bases and J lost 2, with 15 bases in between. The CDR3 extends over 15 amino acids. The CDR3 region has the DNA TGCGCCAGCAGTAGGTCCTCCTATTACACAGATACGCAGTATTTT. Its protein is CASSRSSYYTDTQYF.

This clonotype occurred many times. The chain uses TRBV18 and TRBJ1-1, with D unclear. V was trimmed by 6 bases and J by 1 base, leaving 12 bases between them. The CDR3 is 14 amino acids. Germline lookup yields CDR1 KGHSH and CDR2 LQKENI. CDR3 nucleotide sequence: TGTGCCAGCTCCGGTGGAGGTCGGAACACTGAAGCTTTCTTT. It specifies CASSGGGRNTEAFF.

The V call is TRBV20-1, the J call TRBJ1-1, with 7 bases identical to TRBD1. Per the germline V gene, CDR1 is DFQATT and CDR2 is SNEGSKA (reference sequence). CDR3 length equals 14 residues. V lost 5 bases and J lost 1; bases outside the gene matches: 7. Here the CDR3 reads CSAYRSGGNTEAFF. The CDR3 DNA follows: TGCAGTGCTTATAGGTCAGGGGGGAACACTGAAGCTTTCTTT.

This clonotype appeared many times. The DNA for the CDR3 is TGTGCCAGCAGTGGTCGTGGCTTCGGGGCCAACGTCCTGACTTTC. Translation gives CASSGRGFGANVLTF. The chain couples TRBV2 to TRBJ2-6; no clear D. V shed 4 bases and J shed 4 bases, with 11 bases lying between them. CDR3 size: 15 residues. Germline CDR1 and CDR2: SNHLY and FYNNEI.

This clonotype was counted ten times or more. The chain combines TRBV27 with TRBJ1-5; D possibly corresponds to TRBD1 (5 bases). The CDR3 is 14 residues long. V lost 4 bases and J 3 bases, leaving 10 bases between the germline ends. CDR1 is MNHEY, CDR2 SMNVEV, per germline (reference sequence). This CDR3 reads CASSSGWNNQPQHF. The CDR3 nucleotides are TGTGCCAGCAGTTCAGGGTGGAACAATCAGCCCCAGCATTTT.